These T cell receptor beta chains were read from a single sample in a study of beta chain features in type 1 diabetes. Profiling relied on immunoSEQ multiplex PCR, and the TCRdb table lists in-frame clones only, not all of them. The data show 640,000 or so clones, with 11% to 15% seen just once and just under 0.04% held by the top ten. Sample: naive CD4+ T cells from blood. Receptor source: a man between 18 and 29 years old with type 1 diabetes. Both conserved end residues are part of each CDR3. A D gene is named only where the DNA matches it firmly. Rows may omit the clone size; those that give it use once, few, many or a size class.

V gene	D gene	clone size	J gene	CDR3 DNA	CDR3 protein
TRBV5-1	TRBD2	few	TRBJ2-1	TGCGCCAGCAGCCCGACTAGCGGGTCTTACAATGAGCAGTTCTTC	CASSPTSGSYNEQFF
TRBV7-8	.	.	TRBJ2-5	TGTGCCAGCAGCTTAGAGGGGGACTACGGCGAGACCCAGTACTTC	CASSLEGDYGETQYF
TRBV27	.	.	TRBJ2-7	TGTGCCAGCAGTTTATCCCGCAGCTACTCCTACGAGCAGTACTTC	CASSLSRSYSYEQYF
TRBV6-5	.	.	TRBJ1-2	TGTGCCAGCAAAAGATGGGGGGTGAGCTATGGCTACACCTTC	CASKRWGVSYGYTF
TRBV7-9	TRBD2	.	TRBJ2-7	TGTGCCAGCAGCTCCGCGGGAGGGGACGAGCAGTACTTC	CASSSAGGDEQYF
TRBV7-2	.	.	TRBJ2-3	TGTGCCAGCAGCCCCGTCCGAGGCGCAGATACGCAGTATTTT	CASSPVRGADTQYF
TRBV5-1	.	.	TRBJ1-2	TGCGCCAGCAGCTTGGACGCCTCCTGGGGCTACACCTTC	CASSLDASWGYTF
TRBV11-2	TRBD1	few	TRBJ2-1	TGTGCCAGCATACTACCCCCCGGGACAGGACTATATGAGCAGTTCTTC	CASILPPGTGLYEQFF
TRBV10-3	.	few	TRBJ2-7	TGTGCCATCAGCGGGGGGCAGATATCCTACGAGCAGTACTTC	CAISGGQISYEQYF
TRBV9	.	.	TRBJ2-5	TGTGCCAGCAGCCCCCGTGAGGGCGGAGAGACCCAGTACTTC	CASSPREGGETQYF
TRBV7-2	.	.	TRBJ2-1	TGCGCCAGCAGCCAAAGAGACAGGGAGGATGAGCAGTTCTTC	CASSQRDREDEQFF
TRBV5-1	TRBD2	few	TRBJ2-5	TGCGCCAGCAGCTTGGGTACGCGGGGGGTCGAGACCCAGTACTTC	CASSLGTRGVETQYF
TRBV7-6	TRBD2	few	TRBJ2-7	TGTGCCAGCAGCTTAATAGCGGGGGACATCTCATCCTACGAGCAGTACTTC	CASSLIAGDISSYEQYF
TRBV5-1	TRBD1	.	TRBJ1-5	TGCGCCAGCAGCTTGGGACAGGGTCCCGGTCAGCCCCAGCATTTT	CASSLGQGPGQPQHF
TRBV7-9	.	.	TRBJ1-1	TGTGCCAGCAGCGGTAATACCGGGCCCCGGAAAGCTTTCTTT	CASSGNTGPRKAFF
TRBV4-2	.	.	TRBJ2-7	TGTGCCAGCAGCCAAGATATTGGGGTCCCCTACGAGCAGTACTTC	CASSQDIGVPYEQYF
TRBV28	TRBD1	few	TRBJ2-1	TGTGCCAGCAGTGGTCCGGGACAGGGTTTAAGTGAGCAGTTCTTC	CASSGPGQGLSEQFF
TRBV7-2	.	.	TRBJ2-7	TGTGCCAGCAGCTACCAATCGACTAGCTCCTACGAGCAGTACTTC	CASSYQSTSSYEQYF
TRBV4-3	.	.	TRBJ2-7	TGCGCCAGCAGACCACTGACAGGCTCCTACGAGCAGTACTTC	CASRPLTGSYEQYF
TRBV6-5	.	few	TRBJ2-1	TGTGCCAGCAGGGACAGAGTTAACAATGAGCAGTTCTTC	CASRDRVNNEQFF
TRBV20-1	.	few	TRBJ1-2	TGCAGTGCTAGAAACTATGGCTACACCTTC	CSARNYGYTF
TRBV4-1	.	once	TRBJ1-4	TGCGCCAGCAGCCTGCTTCTGACAGCGCAGAATGAAAAACTGTTTTTT	CASSLLLTAQNEKLFF
TRBV2	TRBD1	.	TRBJ2-7	TGTGCCAGCAGTGCGGTTGCGACAGGGTATGGCGAGCAGTACTTC	CASSAVATGYGEQYF
TRBV30	TRBD1	few	TRBJ1-1	TGTGCCTGGAGCGGAGACAGGGGACAAGCTTTCTTT	CAWSGDRGQAFF
TRBV9	TRBD1	few	TRBJ2-5	TGTGCCAGCAGCGTTGGGATTTTGGGACAGGGTCAGGAGACCCAGTACTTC	CASSVGILGQGQETQYF
TRBV11-2	TRBD1	few	TRBJ2-1	TGTGCCAGCAGCTTAGGTCAGGGGGCGCTTTCCAGTGAGCAGTTCTTC	CASSLGQGALSSEQFF
TRBV29-1	.	.	TRBJ1-5	TGCAGCGTTCGGGACATTAATAGCAATCAGCCCCAGCATTTT	CSVRDINSNQPQHF
TRBV6-1	.	.	TRBJ1-3	TGTGCCAGCAAACCAGCCGGGGCTAACACCATATATTTT	CASKPAGANTIYF
TRBV30	.	few	TRBJ1-3	TGTGCCTGGAGTGTCAATAGGGGAAACACCATATATTTT	CAWSVNRGNTIYF
TRBV29-1	.	few	TRBJ2-3	TGCAGCGTTTCAAAGGGGGGGACAGATACGCAGTATTTT	CSVSKGGTDTQYF
TRBV11-1	.	few	TRBJ2-1	TGTGCCAGCAGCCAGACCAGTTGGGAGAGCTACAATGAGCAGTTCTTC	CASSQTSWESYNEQFF
TRBV7-9	TRBD1	.	TRBJ2-5	TGTGCCAGCAGCATAGGGACAGGGGGCAGGAACGAGGAGACCCAGTACTTC	CASSIGTGGRNEETQYF
TRBV2	.	few	TRBJ2-4	TGTGCCAGAAGTCAGGAGTACTTC	CARSQEYF
TRBV18	.	.	TRBJ2-7	TGTGCCAGCTCACCGCTACGTGGGGAGGAGCAGTACTTC	CASSPLRGEEQYF
TRBV30	.	.	TRBJ2-1	TGTGCCTGGAAGGGGGGGGCCCAAGAGCAGTTCTTC	CAWKGGAQEQFF
TRBV4-3	.	.	TRBJ2-3	TGCGCCAGCAGCCAAGAGGGCAGTAAATCAGATACGCAGTATTTT	CASSQEGSKSDTQYF
TRBV2	.	.	TRBJ2-6	TGTGCCAGCGGGAAGGGGCTCGCCCTCACTGGGGCCAACGTCCTGACTTTC	CASGKGLALTGANVLTF
TRBV27	TRBD2	few	TRBJ2-1	TGTGCCAGCAACATGTCTAGCGGGAGTATTAGAAATGAGCAGTTCTTC	CASNMSSGSIRNEQFF
TRBV2	.	.	TRBJ2-1	TGTGCCAGCTCTCAAGGATCCTACAATGAGCAGTTCTTC	CASSQGSYNEQFF
TRBV2	TRBD2	few	TRBJ2-3	TGTGCCTCACAGTTGGCTAGCGGGGGCACAGATACGCAGTATTTT	CASQLASGGTDTQYF
TRBV5-1	.	.	TRBJ2-1	TGCGCCAGCAGCTTGGGGCAGTTTGGCCCGAGCTCCTACAATGAGCAGTTCTTC	CASSLGQFGPSSYNEQFF
TRBV4-1	TRBD1	few	TRBJ1-2	TGCGCCAGCAGCCACCTCACAACAGGGGAACGTGGCTACACCTTC	CASSHLTTGERGYTF
TRBV9	.	few	TRBJ2-6	TGTGCCAGCAGCGTAGCTCTGGGGTCAGGGGCCAACGTCCTGACTTTC	CASSVALGSGANVLTF
TRBV29-1	.	.	TRBJ1-4	TGCAGCGTTGTCAAGGGAGATGAAAAACTGTTTTTT	CSVVKGDEKLFF
TRBV4-1	TRBD1	few	TRBJ2-4	TGCGCCAGCAGCCAAGGTCTGACAGGGGGTGGACTAAACATTCAGTACTTC	CASSQGLTGGGLNIQYF
TRBV5-1	.	.	TRBJ2-2	TGCGCCAGCAGCTTGACAGCGGCGACCGTAGCCGGGGAGCTGTTTTTT	CASSLTAATVAGELFF
TRBV7-2	.	.	TRBJ2-1	TGTGCCAGCAGCTTTTTAAGAGGGGGGGCCTACAATGAGCAGTTCTTC	CASSFLRGGAYNEQFF
TRBV7-2	TRBD2	few	TRBJ2-3	TGTGCCAGCAGCTTACAACTAGCGGGGGCAGGGACGCAGTATTTT	CASSLQLAGAGTQYF
TRBV25-1	TRBD1	few	TRBJ2-1	TGTGCCAGCCCGCTATCGCCGGGACAGCCACACAATGAGCAGTTCTTC	CASPLSPGQPHNEQFF
TRBV5-6	.	.	TRBJ2-7	TGTGCCAGCAGCTTGCCCGCTGGAGACACCTACGAGCAGTACTTC	CASSLPAGDTYEQYF
TRBV10-3	TRBD2	few	TRBJ2-3	TGTGCCATCAGTGAGAGGGAGGGGAGCACAGATACGCAGTATTTT	CAISEREGSTDTQYF
TRBV25-1	.	.	TRBJ2-1	TGTGCCAGCAGTGAGGAGAACAGTTACAATGAGCAGTTCTTC	CASSEENSYNEQFF